The 9 T cell receptor beta chains reported below all come from one sample, sequenced in a study of blood T cell repertoires in COVID-19. Profiling relied on immunoSEQ multiplex PCR, and the TCRdb table lists in-frame clones only, not all of them. The repertoire has fewer than 400,000 clones, around 87% of them found once; the top ten carry roughly a tenth. The sequencing input was PBMCs or T cells enriched from blood (not recorded which). Receptors originate from a woman aged 50 to 60 who had recovered from COVID-19.

The chain joins TRBV7-3 to TRBJ1-1; D might be TRBD1 (6 bases). This CDR3 has 14 residues. CDR1 is SGHTA, CDR2 FQGTGA, per germline. Between the trimmed V and J ends, which lost 4 bases and 1 base, there was a span of 10 bases. The CDR3 is CASSSGHANTEAFF. Here the CDR3 DNA reads TGTGCCAGCAGCTCGGGACACGCGAACACTGAAGCTTTCTTT. Looking up the rest from reference TRBV7-3 and TRBJ1-1 gives the full variable domain: GAGVSQTPSNKVTEKGKYVELRCDPISGHTALYWYRQSLGQGPEFLIYFQGTGAADDSGLPNDRFFAVRPEGSVSTLKIQRTERGDSAVYLCASSSGHANTEAFFGQGTRLTVV.

The table lists this clone with a count of one. V and J are TRBV2 and TRBJ2-1; D is ambiguous. CDR1 and CDR2 (germline): SNHLY, FYNNEI. CDR3 size: 15 residues. Trimming took off 1 base at V and 2 bases at J, with 9 bases between the two ends. The CDR3 nucleotides are TGTGCCAGCAGTGAAGAACAGCTAACCTACAATGAGCAGTTCTTC. This sequence encodes CASSEEQLTYNEQFF.

CDR3 sequence reads: CASSSHTGGNYNEQFF. Written as DNA, the CDR3 is TGTGCCAGCAGCTCCCACACCGGCGGCAACTACAATGAGCAGTTCTTC. The rearrangement joins TRBV7-8 to TRBJ2-1; no firm D call. V was clipped by 4 bases and J by 3 bases, with 16 bases between them. CDR1 is SGHVS and CDR2 is FQNEAQ in the germline V gene. The CDR3 extends over 16 amino acids.

This clone was observed a single time. The chain recombines TRBV28 with TRBJ1-1; no clear D gene. The CDR3 is 13 amino acids. Germline values: CDR1 MDHEN, CDR2 SYDVKM. Trimming shortened V by 2 bases and J by 0 bases, and 4 bases separated the two germline ends. The CDR3 nucleotides are TGTGCCAGCAGTTTAGCAGTGAACACTGAAGCTTTCTTT. The encoded protein is CASSLAVNTEAFF.

The gene calls are TRBV15 and TRBJ2-7; perhaps TRBD1 as D (6 bases). There are 14 residues in the CDR3. Between the trimmed V and J ends, which lost 9 bases and 0 bases, there was a span of 15 bases. CDR1 is LNHNV, CDR2 YYDKDF, per germline (reference sequence). The CDR3 loop reads CATASRGSSYEQYF. CDR3 bases: TGTGCCACGGCTAGCAGGGGAAGCTCCTACGAGCAGTACTTC.

This chain joins TRBV7-9 and TRBJ2-5; 7 bases align to TRBD1. J was trimmed by 5 bases and V by 3 bases; bases with no gene match: 6. CDR3 length: 14 amino acids. The germline V gene has CDR1 SEHNR and CDR2 FQNEAQ (reference sequence). The CDR3 nucleotides read TGTGCCAGCAGCTTTGAGGGGGCTCTGGAGACCCAGTACTTC. This translates into CASSFEGALETQYF.

This clone was found once. The chain is built from TRBV19 and TRBJ2-7; TRBD1 aligns across 7 bases. V dropped 8 bases and J dropped 3; count of bases not matched to a gene: 16. CDR1 and CDR2 (germline): LNHDA, SQIVND (reference sequence). The CDR3 is 16 amino acids. The CDR3 nucleotides are TGTGCCAGTGGAACGACTCCGGGACAGACCAACTACGAGCAGTACTTC. This gives the protein CASGTTPGQTNYEQYF.

This sequence joins TRBV25-1 and TRBJ2-1; 14 bases agree with TRBD2. Trimming at V came to 4 bases and at J to 8 bases, leaving 4 bases not matched to a gene. The germline CDR1 and CDR2 sequences are MGHDK and SYGVNS. This CDR3 is 15 amino acids long. In nucleotides, the CDR3 is TGTGCCAGCAGTGGGGGACTAGCGGGGGTACATGAGCAGTTCTTC. Encoded protein: CASSGGLAGVHEQFF.

This clone was seen a single time. The chain couples TRBV5-1 to TRBJ2-3; 10 bases are shared with TRBD2. The CDR3 consists of 16 residues. V lost 5 bases and J lost 2; bases outside the gene matches: 8. Germline V gene data show CDR1 as SGHRS and CDR2 as YFSETQ. The CDR3 loop reads CASSGLAGALTDTQYF. In nucleotides, the CDR3 is TGCGCCAGCAGTGGGCTAGCGGGGGCCCTCACAGATACGCAGTATTTT.